Listed below are T cell receptor beta chains from one sample, sequenced in a study of cytomegalovirus exposure and HLA in healthy donors. Generated by immunoSEQ multiplex PCR, the TCRdb table keeps only in-frame clones and is missing some. Among about 200,000 clones, 87% were seen once, and the ten largest hold more than 1.5%. Sequencing was carried out using PBMCs. The origin of the receptors is a woman aged 18 to 35 in good health and CMV-seropositive. The CDR3 runs from the conserved cysteine through the conserved F or W. A D gene is named only where the DNA matches it firmly. Part of the rows lack a size; the others show once, few, many or a class for expanded clones.

D | size | length | J | V | CDR3 | DNA
TRBD2 | - | 14 | TRBJ2-2 | TRBV6-1 | CATTSGSYVGELFF | TGTGCCACGACTAGCGGGAGTTACGTCGGGGAGCTGTTTTTT
- | - | 14 | TRBJ1-5 | TRBV28 | CASRPMSDNQPQHF | TGTGCCAGCCGTCCCATGAGTGACAATCAGCCCCAGCATTTT
- | few | 13 | TRBJ1-1 | TRBV12-5 | CASPSRPLVGAFF | TGTGCTAGCCCGTCGAGGCCTCTCGTGGGAGCTTTCTTT
TRBD2 | - | 18 | TRBJ2-7 | TRBV19 | CASSPPLAGGSSGYEQYF | TGTGCCAGTAGTCCCCCACTAGCGGGAGGGTCTTCGGGGTACGAGCAGTACTTC
TRBD2 | - | 15 | TRBJ2-1 | TRBV12-5 | CASGSGLAGSGEQFF | TGTGCTAGTGGTTCAGGACTAGCGGGCTCGGGTGAGCAGTTCTTC
- | - | 14 | TRBJ1-1 | TRBV4-2 | CASSQERYNTEAFF | TGTGCCAGCAGCCAAGAGAGGTATAACACTGAAGCTTTCTTT
TRBD1 | - | 14 | TRBJ2-7 | TRBV5-1 | CASSGGTGYYEQYF | TGCGCCAGCAGCGGCGGGACAGGATACTACGAGCAGTACTTC
TRBD1 | - | 11 | TRBJ1-1 | TRBV27 | CASRTGLEAFF | TGTGCCAGCAGGACAGGGCTTGAAGCTTTCTTT
TRBD1 | - | 14 | TRBJ1-2 | TRBV4-2 | CASSHETGAIGYTF | TGTGCCAGCAGCCATGAGACAGGGGCAATTGGCTACACCTTC
TRBD2 | - | 15 | TRBJ2-2 | TRBV19 | CASSAWTSGEGELFF | TGTGCCAGTAGTGCCTGGACTAGCGGGGAGGGGGAGCTGTTTTTT
TRBD2 | - | 15 | TRBJ2-7 | TRBV7-2 | CASSHRTSGAYEQYF | TGTGCCAGCAGCCACAGGACTAGCGGGGCCTACGAGCAGTACTTC
TRBD1 | - | 17 | TRBJ1-2 | TRBV5-5 | CASSLGGGQGAVYGYTF | TGTGCCAGCAGCTTGGGGGGGGGACAGGGGGCCGTCTATGGCTACACCTTC
TRBD2 | - | 21 | TRBJ2-7 | TRBV5-1 | CASSYRDGTGTSGRVRYEQYF | TGCGCCAGCAGCTACCGGGACGGGACCGGGACTAGCGGGAGAGTTCGCTACGAGCAGTACTTC
TRBD2 | - | 18 | TRBJ2-4 | TRBV27 | CASSSPSRSGRARNIQYF | TGTGCCAGCAGTTCCCCATCCCGTAGCGGGAGGGCCAGAAACATTCAGTACTTC
- | - | 13 | TRBJ1-5 | TRBV19 | CASSYFSNQPQHF | TGTGCCAGTAGTTATTTTAGCAATCAGCCCCAGCATTTT
TRBD1 | once | 15 | TRBJ1-5 | TRBV9 | CASSPGGYSNQPQHF | TGTGCCAGCAGCCCAGGGGGTTATAGCAATCAGCCCCAGCATTTT
- | once | 13 | TRBJ2-3 | TRBV7-2 | CASSFEFGDTQYF | TGTGCCAGCAGCTTTGAGTTCGGAGATACGCAGTATTTT
TRBD2 | - | 19 | TRBJ2-7 | TRBV7-9 | CASSTPPGTSGSQSYEQYF | TGTGCCAGCAGCACCCCCCCCGGGACTAGCGGGAGTCAGTCCTACGAGCAGTACTTC
- | - | 15 | TRBJ2-2 | TRBV11-2 | CASSFGATDTGELFF | TGTGCCAGCAGCTTTGGGGCTACGGACACCGGGGAGCTGTTTTTT
TRBD1 | - | 16 | TRBJ2-7 | TRBV25-1 | CASSESRTGVSYEQYF | TGTGCCAGCAGTGAATCCAGGACAGGGGTGAGCTACGAGCAGTACTTC
TRBD1 | many | 14 | TRBJ2-7 | TRBV5-1 | CASSTGTGGYEQYF | TGCGCCAGCAGCACCGGGACAGGGGGCTACGAGCAGTACTTC
TRBD2 | - | 16 | TRBJ2-1 | TRBV9 | CASSVGSSGSANEQFF | TGTGCCAGCAGCGTAGGCTCCAGCGGGAGTGCAAATGAGCAGTTCTTC
TRBD1 | - | 17 | TRBJ2-7 | TRBV2 | CASNTRTGGGSSYEQYF | TGTGCCAGCAATACAAGGACAGGGGGCGGGAGCTCCTACGAGCAGTACTTC
TRBD1 | - | 16 | TRBJ1-2 | TRBV4-1 | CASSQDGDSANYGYTF | TGCGCCAGCAGCCAAGATGGGGACAGCGCTAACTATGGCTACACCTTC
TRBD1 | - | 15 | TRBJ1-2 | TRBV6-5 | CASSGTTGGGYGYTF | TGTGCCAGCAGTGGGACCACAGGGGGGGGCTATGGCTACACCTTC
- | - | 15 | TRBJ1-1 | TRBV29-1 | CSVEDGGVGTTEAFF | TGCAGCGTTGAAGATGGGGGGGTAGGGACCACTGAAGCTTTCTTT
- | once | 13 | TRBJ1-1 | TRBV7-3 | CASSLIAQAEAFF | TGTGCCAGCAGCTTAATTGCCCAAGCCGAAGCTTTCTTT
TRBD2 | - | 18 | TRBJ2-3 | TRBV5-1 | CASSLYSTSGSSADTQYF | TGCGCCAGCAGCTTATACTCGACTAGCGGGAGTAGCGCAGATACGCAGTATTTT
TRBD1 | - | 14 | TRBJ1-1 | TRBV27 | CASSRDRTNTEAFF | TGTGCCAGCAGCAGGGACAGGACTAACACTGAAGCTTTCTTT
TRBD2 | - | 15 | TRBJ2-1 | TRBV2 | CASRTSGDSYNEQFF | TGTGCCAGCAGGACTAGCGGGGACTCCTACAATGAGCAGTTCTTC
TRBD1 | - | 16 | TRBJ1-5 | TRBV19 | CASSIDYRGGGQPQHF | TGTGCCAGTAGTATAGATTACAGGGGGGGCGGGCAGCCCCAGCATTTT
- | - | 15 | TRBJ1-5 | TRBV25-1 | CASSAAGASNQPQHF | TGTGCCAGCAGCGCGGCTGGGGCGAGCAATCAGCCCCAGCATTTT
- | - | 14 | TRBJ1-5 | TRBV27 | CASSDPGGNQPQHF | TGTGCCAGTTCGGACCCAGGGGGCAATCAGCCCCAGCATTTT
TRBD1 | - | 17 | TRBJ2-5 | TRBV28 | CASSPRATTGKKETQYF | TGTGCCAGCAGTCCAAGGGCCACGACAGGGAAAAAAGAGACCCAGTACTTC
TRBD2 | - | 15 | TRBJ2-3 | TRBV6-5 | CASSRLAGSTDTQYF | TGTGCCAGCAGTCGACTAGCGGGTAGCACAGATACGCAGTATTTT
TRBD1 | - | 19 | TRBJ2-7 | TRBV9 | CASSVGPGQGARGSYEQYF | TGTGCCAGCAGCGTAGGGCCCGGACAGGGGGCGAGAGGGTCCTACGAGCAGTACTTC
- | - | 16 | TRBJ1-1 | TRBV5-1 | CASSFIFEDKNTEAFF | TGCGCCAGCAGCTTTATCTTCGAGGACAAGAACACTGAAGCTTTCTTT
- | - | 16 | TRBJ2-1 | TRBV10-3 | CAISEVERGGTDEQFF | TGTGCCATCAGTGAGGTGGAGAGGGGAGGTACGGATGAGCAGTTCTTC
- | - | 14 | TRBJ1-1 | TRBV19 | CASSTSGVNTEAFF | TGTGCCAGTAGTACCTCAGGGGTGAACACTGAAGCTTTCTTT
TRBD2 | - | 18 | TRBJ2-7 | TRBV4-1 | CASSQGRGLAGVSYEQYF | TGCGCCAGCAGCCAAGGTAGAGGACTAGCGGGGGTCTCCTACGAGCAGTACTTC
- | - | 11 | TRBJ2-2 | TRBV6-1 | CASSHYGELFF | TGTGCCAGCAGTCACTACGGGGAGCTGTTTTTT
- | - | 13 | TRBJ2-1 | TRBV6-5 | CASTASPYNEQFF | TGTGCCAGCACCGCTAGTCCCTACAATGAGCAGTTCTTC
TRBD1 | few | 16 | TRBJ2-7 | TRBV25-1 | CASSGQGAFSSYEQYF | TGTGCCAGCAGTGGACAGGGGGCCTTTAGCTCCTACGAGCAGTACTTC
TRBD1 | once | 21 | TRBJ1-2 | TRBV10-3 | CAISGGRDRDQLAMANYGYTF | TGTGCCATCAGTGGAGGAAGGGACAGGGACCAGTTGGCGATGGCTAACTATGGCTACACCTTC
TRBD1 | - | 16 | TRBJ1-5 | TRBV19 | CASSITDRHVDQPQHF | TGTGCCAGTAGTATTACGGACAGGCATGTGGATCAGCCCCAGCATTTT
- | - | 14 | TRBJ2-7 | TRBV10-3 | CAISEREFSYEQYF | TGTGCCATCAGTGAGAGAGAGTTTTCCTACGAGCAGTACTTC
- | once | 14 | TRBJ1-5 | TRBV28 | CASSYPRSDQPQHF | TGTGCCAGCAGTTACCCGCGTTCTGATCAGCCCCAGCATTTT
TRBD1 | - | 17 | TRBJ2-2 | TRBV6-4 | CASSDGGTGKFSGELFF | TGTGCCAGCAGTGACGGGGGGACAGGGAAGTTTTCCGGGGAGCTGTTTTTT
TRBD2 | - | 15 | TRBJ2-2 | TRBV11-2 | CASSAGTRGTGELFF | TGTGCCAGCAGCGCCGGGACTAGGGGAACCGGGGAGCTGTTTTTT
- | many | 13 | TRBJ2-7 | TRBV27 | CASSLWVAGEQYF | TGTGCCAGCAGTTTATGGGTGGCGGGCGAGCAGTACTTC
- | few | 14 | TRBJ2-7 | TRBV7-9 | CASSSDRLTYEQYF | TGTGCCAGCAGCAGCGACAGGCTGACCTACGAGCAGTACTTC
- | - | 16 | TRBJ2-3 | TRBV4-1 | CASSQVLWSGTDTQYF | TGCGCCAGCAGCCAAGTACTCTGGTCCGGCACAGATACGCAGTATTTT
- | - | 15 | TRBJ1-1 | TRBV6-4 | CASSDTGLGGTKAFF | TGTGCCAGCAGTGACACGGGACTCGGAGGGACGAAAGCTTTCTTT